This passage covers 6 T cell receptor beta chains from one sample sequenced in a study of cytomegalovirus exposure and HLA in healthy donors. The PCR made use of 60 Vbeta and 13 Jbeta primers. The repertoire was sequenced with immunoSEQ multiplex PCR; TCRdb's copy has only in-frame clones and lacks some. Here the sample spans about 200,000 clones, roughly 80% being singletons. Sequencing used PBMCs. These receptors originate from a young man in good health and CMV-seronegative.

The genes are TRBV5-6 and TRBJ2-2; possible D gene TRBD2, 5 bases. V lost 0 bases, J lost 8 bases, and 14 bases lay in between. CDR3 length equals 15 residues. From germline, CDR1 is SGHDT and CDR2 YYEEEE. The CDR3 loop is CASSLVTGVAGELFF. DNA of the CDR3: TGTGCCAGCAGCTTGGTTACCGGGGTAGCGGGGGAGCTGTTTTTT.

This chain uses TRBV9 with TRBJ1-1; TRBD1 matches at 11 bases. The V and J ends lost 3 bases and 1 base, in that order; junction bases with no gene match: 5. Germline V lookup: CDR1 SGDLS, CDR2 YYNGEE. The CDR3 contains 16 residues. CDR3 nucleotides: TGTGCCAGCAGCGGGACAGGGGGCAGAGGGAACACTGAAGCTTTCTTT. This encodes CASSGTGGRGNTEAFF.

The chain is built from TRBV18 and TRBJ1-2; 7 bases align to TRBD1. Germline loops: CDR1 KGHSH, CDR2 LQKENI. The CDR3 is 13 residues long. Germline trimming cut 2 bases from V and 8 bases from J; bases unmatched to any gene: 5. As DNA, the CDR3 is TGTGCCAGCTCACCAGACAGGGTCGGGGGCTACACCTTC. It specifies CASSPDRVGGYTF.

The DNA for the CDR3 is TGTGCCAGCAGCCAAGATCAGGACAGGATTGGGGCCAAAAACATTCAGTACTTC. Encoded protein: CASSQDQDRIGAKNIQYF. The chain combines TRBV4-2 with TRBJ2-4, with 7 bases matching TRBD1. Trimming cost V 0 bases and J 1 base; bases outside gene matches: 9. The CDR3 totals 18 residues. CDR1 and CDR2 (germline): LGHNA, YNFKEQ.

The chain couples TRBV5-5 to TRBJ2-7; maybe TRBD2 (7 bases). The V end lost 8 bases, the J end lost 0 bases, and 12 bases lay between the germline ends. CDR1 is SGHKS, CDR2 YYEKEE, per germline (reference sequence). The CDR3 is made up of 13 amino acids. The DNA for the CDR3 is TGTGCCAGTCGGGGGGCGGCCTCCTACGAGCAGTACTTC. It yields the protein CASRGAASYEQYF.

The chain combines TRBV6-1 with TRBJ2-5; TRBD1 is a possible D gene (5 bases). The DNA end lines up better with TRBJ2-7; the J call may be wrong. Germline loops: CDR1 MNHNS, CDR2 SASEGT. The CDR3 consists of 15 residues. The CDR3 loop reads CASSEDRQGRYEQYF. In nucleotides, the CDR3 is TGTGCCAGCAGTGAAGACAGGCAGGGCCGCTACGAGCAGTACTTC.